This T cell receptor beta chain emerged from a study of T cell repertoires in cytomegalovirus infection. Study-wide context: Indications of both CMV infection and matching HLA type were provided by public TCR beta signatures.

Points on this clonotype: Its antigen remains unknown.

Study-level findings and limits: Summed frequency of shared TCR beta families picked out CMV carriers who also had the relevant HLA. Within the response measured ex vivo, HLA-C-restricted CMV-specific TCR beta clonotypes were dominant.

TCRdb reprocessed the reads with MiXCR, giving one entry per CDR3 protein. In the table there are fewer than 700,000 distinct CDR3 sequences, 24% of which are singletons. The V segment lost 4 bases and the J segment 2 bases; nucleotides outside the gene matches: 13. The CDR3 sequence is 20 residues long. In germline, CDR1 is LNHNV, CDR2 YYDKDF (reference sequence). The sequence derives from a human donor in good health (CMV status not recorded). Some clones in this sample may be carry-over from other donors' samples. The sequencing sample was made of CD8+ T cells from PBMCs. The chain joins TRBV15 to TRBJ2-3; 15 bases match TRBD2. The chain's CDR3 is CATSTSGLAGGRRDTDTQYF. DNA for the CDR3: TGTGCCACCAGCACCTCAGGACTAGCGGGGGGGCGTCGGGACACAGATACGCAGTATTTT.